This is a list of T cell receptor beta chains from one sample in a study of OX40 agonist ivuxolimab in advanced cancers. The assay was immunoSEQ multiplex PCR, and TCRdb's table has in-frame clones only and misses some. Of around 11,000 clones in the sample, more than 60% were seen once. Source: CD4+ or CD8+ T cells sorted from blood, taken in a trial of the OX40 agonist ivuxolimab. The receptors originated from an adult with an advanced solid tumor such as melanoma, head and neck, liver or kidney cancer. Both conserved end residues are part of each CDR3. The order of the fields is clone size, D gene, V gene, J gene, CDR3 protein, CDR3 DNA. The D gene is left open where the match is weak. Expanded clones are given a class, and other clones once, few, many or no size at all.

.	.	TRBV5-4	TRBJ2-7	CASSLYLGGEQYF	TGTGCCAGCAGCTTATATTTAGGAGGGGAGCAGTACTTC
once	.	TRBV2	TRBJ2-7	CASSDSRVHEQYF	TGTGCCAGCAGTGACTCCAGGGTCCACGAGCAGTACTTC
.	.	TRBV5-1	TRBJ2-7	CASSLARGYYEQYF	TGCGCCAGCAGCTTGGCCAGGGGATACTACGAGCAGTACTTC
.	.	TRBV6-4	TRBJ2-7	CAIPGEDWPRAIGQYF	TGTGCCATCCCCGGGGAGGATTGGCCCAGAGCCATCGGGCAGTACTTC
.	.	TRBV6-1	TRBJ2-6	CASSETSSGANVLTF	TGTGCCAGCAGTGAAACTAGCTCTGGGGCCAACGTCCTGACTTTC
once	.	TRBV7-9	TRBJ2-7	CASSFLGTTYEQYF	TGTGCCAGCAGCTTCTTGGGGACCACCTACGAGCAGTACTTC
.	.	TRBV4-1	TRBJ2-1	CASSQGGFGTTAHNEQFF	TGCGCCAGCAGCCAAGGTGGCTTCGGGACCACGGCGCACAATGAGCAGTTCTTC
.	.	TRBV7-2	TRBJ2-6	CASSPLYPGANVLTF	TGCGCCAGCAGCCCTTTATATCCAGGGGCCAACGTCCTGACTTTC
.	.	TRBV15	TRBJ2-5	CATSREVRGTYQETQYF	TGTGCCACCAGCAGAGAGGTACGGGGCACGTACCAAGAGACCCAGTACTTC
.	.	TRBV10-3	TRBJ2-3	CAISTDGTDTQYF	TGTGCCATCAGCACGGACGGGACAGATACGCAGTATTTT
.	.	TRBV27	TRBJ1-2	CASSLGTEDGYTF	TGTGCCAGCAGTTTAGGAACAGAAGATGGCTACACCTTC